The 29 T cell receptor beta chains below all came from one sample that was sequenced in a study of graft-versus-host responses after intestinal transplantation. The antigens these receptors bind are not known. Assay: immunoSEQ multiplex PCR; the TCRdb copy retains only in-frame clones and omits some. Of about 86,000 clones listed, about 85% were seen once; the top ten hold 0.28%. The sequencing used unstimulated CD4+ T cells sorted from spleen or lymph node cells, collected before transplant. The receptors derive from a human donor who was the organ donor for an intestinal transplant.

The chain couples TRBV28 to TRBJ2-2; 16 nucleotides line up with TRBD2. J was trimmed by 3 bases and V by 9 bases; bases with no gene match: 16. This CDR3 region has 20 residues. Germline V gene data show CDR1 as MDHEN and CDR2 as SYDVKM. The CDR3 region is CASGLDSGTSGRAYTGELFF. The CDR3 bases are TGTGCCAGTGGATTGGACTCCGGGACTAGCGGGAGGGCTTACACCGGGGAGCTGTTTTTT.

The chain combines TRBV7-2 with TRBJ1-4; D not resolved. The germline CDR1 and CDR2 sequences are SGHTA and FQGNSA. The V and J ends lost 2 bases and 4 bases respectively, with 17 bases between them. This CDR3 spans 17 amino acids. The CDR3 DNA sequence: TGTGCCAGCAGCTTAACACCCGGAGAGATGTTTAATGAAAAACTGTTTTTT. Its protein is CASSLTPGEMFNEKLFF.

This chain joins TRBV5-4 and TRBJ2-5, with D maybe TRBD2 (6 bases). This CDR3 comprises 15 residues. Trimming took off 3 bases at V and 5 bases at J, with 17 bases between the two ends. Germline CDR1 is SGHNT and CDR2 is YYREEE (reference sequence). The chain's CDR3 is CASSSLPLAGETQYF. CDR3 nucleotide sequence: TGTGCCAGCAGCTCCCTTCCACTAGCCGGGGAGACCCAGTACTTC.

This sequence joins TRBV2 and TRBJ1-2; D possibly corresponds to TRBD1 (6 bases). V was shortened by 7 bases and J by 7 bases, with 19 bases between the two germline ends. The CDR3 loop spans 14 amino acids. The germline gives CDR1 SNHLY, CDR2 FYNNEI. DNA of the CDR3: TGTGCCAGCATTTTCGACAGGCAGAGTAGTGGCTACACCTTC. Protein product: CASIFDRQSSGYTF.

The chain has TRBV28 and TRBJ2-2; TRBD2 might be the D (6 bases). Germline V gene lookup returns CDR1 MDHEN and CDR2 SYDVKM. V was pared by 2 bases and J by 6 bases, with 13 bases between. This CDR3 contains 15 residues. The CDR3 bases are TGTGCCAGCAGTTTACAGAGGACGGGGGCCGGGGAGCTGTTTTTT. Its protein is CASSLQRTGAGELFF.

V is TRBV9 and J is TRBJ2-7, with TRBD2 identical over 8 bases. The ends lost 4 bases at V and 3 bases at J; junction bases unmatched: 9. Per germline, CDR1 SGDLS and CDR2 YYNGEE. The CDR3 runs 15 residues. In DNA, the CDR3 is TGTGCCAGCAGCCCGGCCTGGCGGGGGGACTACGAGCAGTACTTC. It is translated as CASSPAWRGDYEQYF.

The J gene is TRBJ2-7, the V gene TRBV7-2; 16 bases map to TRBD2. V shed 5 bases and J 7 bases; nucleotides not matched to a gene: 8. The CDR3 sequence is 16 residues long. Germline V gives CDR1 SGHTA, CDR2 FQGNSA. CDR3 DNA: TGTGCCAGCAGCCCCGGGACTAGCGGGAGGGCGGGGGAGCAGTACTTC. Amino acid sequence: CASSPGTSGRAGEQYF.

The rearrangement joins TRBV18 to TRBJ2-7; 10 nucleotides agree with TRBD2. V shed 2 bases and J 4 bases; nucleotides not matched to a gene: 5. CDR1 is KGHSH and CDR2 is LQKENI in the germline V gene. This CDR3 has 15 residues. CDR3 region: CASSPRTLAGYEQYF. The CDR3 nucleotides read TGTGCCAGCTCACCAAGGACACTAGCGGGGTACGAGCAGTACTTC.

This chain connects TRBV16 to TRBJ1-5; TRBD1 matches 10 bases. The CDR3 has 16 amino acids. The junction had 5 bases not matched to a gene; V was cut back by 4 bases and J by 2 bases. The germline CDR1 and CDR2 sequences are KGHSY and FQNENV. The CDR3 region is CASSRGQGMGNQPQHF. The CDR3 DNA sequence: TGTGCCAGCAGCCGGGGACAGGGGATGGGCAATCAGCCCCAGCATTTT.

This clone was found once. The chain joins TRBV11-3 to TRBJ1-2; D is uncertain. Per the germline V gene, CDR1 is SGHNT and CDR2 is YENEEA. This CDR3 is 12 amino acids long. Trimming pared 2 bases from V and 8 bases from J, leaving 9 bases between. The chain's CDR3 is CASSLRSGGYTF. In DNA, the CDR3 is TGTGCCAGCAGCTTACGTTCGGGGGGCTACACCTTC. Full variable domain (outside the CDR3, taken from reference TRBV11-3 and TRBJ1-2): EAGVVQSPRYKIIEKKQPVAFWCNPISGHNTLYWYLQNLGQGPELLIRYENEEAVDDSQLPKDRFSAERLKGVDSTLKIQPAELGDSAVYLCASSLRSGGYTFGSGTRLTVV.

V and J are TRBV28 and TRBJ2-5, with TRBD2 matching over 8 bases. Germline trimming cut 5 bases from V and 11 bases from J; bases unmatched to any gene: 7. The CDR3 runs to 12 residues. The germline V gene has CDR1 MDHEN and CDR2 SYDVKM. The CDR3 nucleotides read TGTGCCAGCAGTCTCCTCCAGCGGGAGCAGTACTTC. Its translation: CASSLLQREQYF. The full variable domain, completed using reference TRBV28 and TRBJ2-5, is DVKVTQSSRYLVKRTGEKVFLECVQDMDHENMFWYRQDPGLGLRLIYFSYDVKMKEKGDIPEGYSVSREKKERFSLILESASTNQTSMYLCASSLLQREQYFGPGTRLLVL.

On this clone: The sample carries other DNA sequences with the same CDR3. The chain combines TRBV27 with TRBJ1-5, with D hard to call. CDR1 MNHEY and CDR2 SMNVEV come from the germline V gene (reference sequence). V was shortened by 3 bases and J by 0 bases, with 9 bases between the two germline ends. The CDR3 is made up of 15 amino acids. Written as DNA, the CDR3 is TGTGCCAGCAGTTTGGGCAGTTATAGCAATCAGCCCCAGCATTTT. Translating gives CASSLGSYSNQPQHF.

The J gene is TRBJ1-2, the V gene TRBV4-1, with 9 bases identical to TRBD1. Germline CDR1 is MGHRA and CDR2 is YSYEKL. V lost 5 bases and J lost 4; bases outside the gene matches: 11. The CDR3 has 16 residues. This CDR3 reads CASSYLPGQGGYGYTF. Here the CDR3 DNA reads TGCGCCAGCAGCTATCTCCCGGGACAGGGAGGCTATGGCTACACCTTC.

V gene TRBV28 combines with J gene TRBJ2-7; 7 bases are a match to TRBD2. This CDR3 is built from 14 residues. CDR1 is MDHEN and CDR2 is SYDVKM in the germline V gene. V dropped 7 bases and J dropped 0; count of bases not matched to a gene: 6. As DNA, the CDR3 is TGTGCCAGCAATGTTCGCGGGAGCTCCTACGAGCAGTACTTC. Translating gives CASNVRGSSYEQYF.

Only one count was recorded for this clone. One end of the junction does not line up with germline, which may come from a read error. The V gene is TRBV7-7, the J gene TRBJ2-1; D remains ambiguous. The germline V gene has CDR1 SSHAT and CDR2 FNYEAQ (reference sequence). CDR3 length equals 13 residues. CDR3 DNA: TGTGCTAGCAGCTTAACCACACACAATGAGCAGTTCTTC. Protein sequence: CASSLTTHNEQFF. The whole variable domain, filled in from reference TRBV7-7 and TRBJ2-1, reads GAGVSQSPRYKVTKRGQDVTLRCDPISSHATLYWYQQALGQGPEFLTYFNYEAQPDKSGLPSDRFSAERPEGSISTLTIQRTEQRDSAMYRCASSLTTHNEQFFGPGTRLTVL.

The rearrangement joins TRBV6-1 to TRBJ1-2, with D maybe TRBD1 (6 bases). V dropped 4 bases and J dropped 8 bases, with 20 bases sitting between them. The CDR3 is 15 amino acids. Looked up from germline, CDR1 is MNHNS and CDR2 is SASEGT. The CDR3 spells CASSGRTGSLWGYTF. In DNA, the CDR3 is TGTGCCAGCAGTGGCCGAACAGGGTCGCTATGGGGCTACACCTTC.

The chain employs TRBV6-1 and TRBJ2-7, with 10 bases aligning to TRBD2. Germline V gene lookup returns CDR1 MNHNS and CDR2 SASEGT. Germline trimming cut 11 bases from V and 5 bases from J; bases unmatched to any gene: 9. This CDR3 spans 13 amino acids. The CDR3 sequence: CACQRLAGHEQYF. The DNA of the CDR3 is TGTGCCTGTCAGAGACTAGCGGGCCACGAGCAGTACTTC.

The chain recombines TRBV11-2 with TRBJ2-4, with 7 bases aligning to TRBD1. The germline V gene has CDR1 SGHAT and CDR2 FQNNGV. The CDR3 runs to 19 residues. V lost 0 bases, J lost 3 bases, and 14 bases stayed unmatched. The CDR3 region has the DNA TGTGCCAGCAGCTTAGAGAGATCGTATGACAGGGTAGGCAAAAACATTCAGTACTTC. This translates into CASSLERSYDRVGKNIQYF.

The chain's CDR3 is CASSPGGRTFYNEQFF. DNA for the CDR3: TGTGCCAGCAGTCCGGGCGGGAGAACCTTTTACAATGAGCAGTTCTTC. The chain recombines TRBV28 with TRBJ2-1; TRBD2 aligns across 7 bases. CDR3 length: 16 residues. J was trimmed by 4 bases and V by 5 bases; bases with no gene match: 11. The V gene's germline CDR1 is MDHEN and CDR2 SYDVKM.

The genes are TRBV7-2 and TRBJ1-1; 8 bases line up with TRBD1. CDR3 length equals 16 residues. V lost 5 bases, J lost 7 bases, and 15 bases stayed unmatched. Germline V lookup: CDR1 SGHTA, CDR2 FQGNSA. CDR3 sequence: CASSADRARSGNEAFF. The CDR3 DNA is TGTGCCAGCAGCGCGGACAGGGCCCGTTCGGGGAATGAAGCTTTCTTT.

The chain couples TRBV10-3 to TRBJ2-7; D remains ambiguous. CDR1 is ENHRY and CDR2 is SYGVKD in the germline V gene. Trimming removed 2 bases at V and 5 bases at J, with 13 bases between. The CDR3 has 14 amino acids. CDR3 loop: CAISESLPRDEQYF. For the CDR3, the DNA is TGTGCCATCAGTGAGAGCCTACCCCGGGACGAGCAGTACTTC.

This chain joins TRBV6-5 and TRBJ2-5; TRBD2 is a possible D gene (6 bases). This CDR3 comprises 12 residues. Trimming removed 6 bases at V and 5 bases at J, with 10 bases between. Germline V gene sequence: CDR1 MNHEY, CDR2 SVGAGI. CDR3 bases: TGTGCCAGCAGGACCGGGGGTGAGACCCAGTACTTC. Protein sequence: CASRTGGETQYF.

CDR3: CATSRGNGGFTDTQYF. The CDR3 coding sequence is TGTGCCACCAGCAGAGGAAACGGGGGGTTCACAGATACGCAGTATTTT. The gene calls are TRBV15 and TRBJ2-3; 7 bases match TRBD2. This CDR3 contains 16 residues. Trimming took 1 base from V and 2 from J; bases not matched to a gene: 6. Germline CDR1 reads LNHNV; CDR2 reads YYDKDF (reference sequence). Full variable domain (remainder filled in from reference TRBV15 and TRBJ2-3): DAMVIQNPRYQVTQFGKPVTLSCSQTLNHNVMYWYQQKSSQAPKLLFHYYDKDFNNEADTPDNFQSRRPNTSFCFLDIRSPGLGDTAMYLCATSRGNGGFTDTQYFGPGTRLTVL.

V is TRBV27 and J is TRBJ2-5; 9 nucleotides match TRBD1. The length of the CDR3 is 15 residues. Germline V CDR1 and CDR2: MNHEY, SMNVEV (reference sequence). Unmatched junction bases numbered 7, after V lost 4 bases and J lost 4 bases. CDR3 protein: CASSSWGQGRETQYF. Here the CDR3 DNA reads TGTGCCAGCAGTTCCTGGGGACAGGGCCGAGAGACCCAGTACTTC.

The gene calls are TRBV4-1 and TRBJ2-7, with 10 positions matching TRBD2. CDR3 length equals 15 residues. Germline V gene data show CDR1 as MGHRA and CDR2 as YSYEKL. V lost 4 bases and J lost 5; bases outside the gene matches: 8. CDR3 loop: CASSLSPSGSDEQYF. The CDR3 DNA sequence: TGCGCCAGCAGCCTCTCGCCTAGCGGGAGCGACGAGCAGTACTTC.

The V and J genes are TRBV27 and TRBJ2-3; 8 bases agree with TRBD2. The germline gives CDR1 MNHEY, CDR2 SMNVEV (reference sequence). The CDR3 spans 15 residues. Losses at the gene ends were 3 bases for V and 6 bases for J; bases not matched to a gene: 8. For the CDR3, the DNA is TGTGCCAGCAGTTTCCTAGCGGGCATGGGGGATACGCAGTATTTT. It codes for CASSFLAGMGDTQYF.

This chain connects TRBV21-1 to TRBJ2-6; TRBD1, the table's D call, was not compared with the DNA. TRBV21-1 is classified as a pseudogene. The CDR3 has 20 residues. This chain's CDR3 is CASSKALGGPWSVGANVLTF. The CDR3 bases are TGTGCCAGCAGCAAAGCGCTTGGGGGCCCCTGGTCCGTTGGGGCCAACGTCCTGACTTTC.

The chain joins TRBV5-4 to TRBJ2-2, with D unresolved. Per germline, CDR1 SGHNT and CDR2 YYREEE (reference sequence). V was trimmed by 4 bases and J by 3 bases, leaving 13 bases between them. The CDR3 runs 15 residues. Here the CDR3 reads CASSRTTVDTGELFF. The CDR3 nucleotides read TGTGCCAGCAGCCGAACAACCGTTGACACCGGGGAGCTGTTTTTT.

This rearrangement joins TRBV5-1 to TRBJ2-7; D uncertain. V shed 1 base and J shed 3 bases, with 11 bases lying between them. The CDR3 spans 14 residues. Germline V lookup: CDR1 SGHRS, CDR2 YFSETQ. Here the CDR3 reads CASSLSALNYEQYF. CDR3 DNA sequence: TGCGCCAGCAGCTTGAGCGCCCTAAACTACGAGCAGTACTTC.